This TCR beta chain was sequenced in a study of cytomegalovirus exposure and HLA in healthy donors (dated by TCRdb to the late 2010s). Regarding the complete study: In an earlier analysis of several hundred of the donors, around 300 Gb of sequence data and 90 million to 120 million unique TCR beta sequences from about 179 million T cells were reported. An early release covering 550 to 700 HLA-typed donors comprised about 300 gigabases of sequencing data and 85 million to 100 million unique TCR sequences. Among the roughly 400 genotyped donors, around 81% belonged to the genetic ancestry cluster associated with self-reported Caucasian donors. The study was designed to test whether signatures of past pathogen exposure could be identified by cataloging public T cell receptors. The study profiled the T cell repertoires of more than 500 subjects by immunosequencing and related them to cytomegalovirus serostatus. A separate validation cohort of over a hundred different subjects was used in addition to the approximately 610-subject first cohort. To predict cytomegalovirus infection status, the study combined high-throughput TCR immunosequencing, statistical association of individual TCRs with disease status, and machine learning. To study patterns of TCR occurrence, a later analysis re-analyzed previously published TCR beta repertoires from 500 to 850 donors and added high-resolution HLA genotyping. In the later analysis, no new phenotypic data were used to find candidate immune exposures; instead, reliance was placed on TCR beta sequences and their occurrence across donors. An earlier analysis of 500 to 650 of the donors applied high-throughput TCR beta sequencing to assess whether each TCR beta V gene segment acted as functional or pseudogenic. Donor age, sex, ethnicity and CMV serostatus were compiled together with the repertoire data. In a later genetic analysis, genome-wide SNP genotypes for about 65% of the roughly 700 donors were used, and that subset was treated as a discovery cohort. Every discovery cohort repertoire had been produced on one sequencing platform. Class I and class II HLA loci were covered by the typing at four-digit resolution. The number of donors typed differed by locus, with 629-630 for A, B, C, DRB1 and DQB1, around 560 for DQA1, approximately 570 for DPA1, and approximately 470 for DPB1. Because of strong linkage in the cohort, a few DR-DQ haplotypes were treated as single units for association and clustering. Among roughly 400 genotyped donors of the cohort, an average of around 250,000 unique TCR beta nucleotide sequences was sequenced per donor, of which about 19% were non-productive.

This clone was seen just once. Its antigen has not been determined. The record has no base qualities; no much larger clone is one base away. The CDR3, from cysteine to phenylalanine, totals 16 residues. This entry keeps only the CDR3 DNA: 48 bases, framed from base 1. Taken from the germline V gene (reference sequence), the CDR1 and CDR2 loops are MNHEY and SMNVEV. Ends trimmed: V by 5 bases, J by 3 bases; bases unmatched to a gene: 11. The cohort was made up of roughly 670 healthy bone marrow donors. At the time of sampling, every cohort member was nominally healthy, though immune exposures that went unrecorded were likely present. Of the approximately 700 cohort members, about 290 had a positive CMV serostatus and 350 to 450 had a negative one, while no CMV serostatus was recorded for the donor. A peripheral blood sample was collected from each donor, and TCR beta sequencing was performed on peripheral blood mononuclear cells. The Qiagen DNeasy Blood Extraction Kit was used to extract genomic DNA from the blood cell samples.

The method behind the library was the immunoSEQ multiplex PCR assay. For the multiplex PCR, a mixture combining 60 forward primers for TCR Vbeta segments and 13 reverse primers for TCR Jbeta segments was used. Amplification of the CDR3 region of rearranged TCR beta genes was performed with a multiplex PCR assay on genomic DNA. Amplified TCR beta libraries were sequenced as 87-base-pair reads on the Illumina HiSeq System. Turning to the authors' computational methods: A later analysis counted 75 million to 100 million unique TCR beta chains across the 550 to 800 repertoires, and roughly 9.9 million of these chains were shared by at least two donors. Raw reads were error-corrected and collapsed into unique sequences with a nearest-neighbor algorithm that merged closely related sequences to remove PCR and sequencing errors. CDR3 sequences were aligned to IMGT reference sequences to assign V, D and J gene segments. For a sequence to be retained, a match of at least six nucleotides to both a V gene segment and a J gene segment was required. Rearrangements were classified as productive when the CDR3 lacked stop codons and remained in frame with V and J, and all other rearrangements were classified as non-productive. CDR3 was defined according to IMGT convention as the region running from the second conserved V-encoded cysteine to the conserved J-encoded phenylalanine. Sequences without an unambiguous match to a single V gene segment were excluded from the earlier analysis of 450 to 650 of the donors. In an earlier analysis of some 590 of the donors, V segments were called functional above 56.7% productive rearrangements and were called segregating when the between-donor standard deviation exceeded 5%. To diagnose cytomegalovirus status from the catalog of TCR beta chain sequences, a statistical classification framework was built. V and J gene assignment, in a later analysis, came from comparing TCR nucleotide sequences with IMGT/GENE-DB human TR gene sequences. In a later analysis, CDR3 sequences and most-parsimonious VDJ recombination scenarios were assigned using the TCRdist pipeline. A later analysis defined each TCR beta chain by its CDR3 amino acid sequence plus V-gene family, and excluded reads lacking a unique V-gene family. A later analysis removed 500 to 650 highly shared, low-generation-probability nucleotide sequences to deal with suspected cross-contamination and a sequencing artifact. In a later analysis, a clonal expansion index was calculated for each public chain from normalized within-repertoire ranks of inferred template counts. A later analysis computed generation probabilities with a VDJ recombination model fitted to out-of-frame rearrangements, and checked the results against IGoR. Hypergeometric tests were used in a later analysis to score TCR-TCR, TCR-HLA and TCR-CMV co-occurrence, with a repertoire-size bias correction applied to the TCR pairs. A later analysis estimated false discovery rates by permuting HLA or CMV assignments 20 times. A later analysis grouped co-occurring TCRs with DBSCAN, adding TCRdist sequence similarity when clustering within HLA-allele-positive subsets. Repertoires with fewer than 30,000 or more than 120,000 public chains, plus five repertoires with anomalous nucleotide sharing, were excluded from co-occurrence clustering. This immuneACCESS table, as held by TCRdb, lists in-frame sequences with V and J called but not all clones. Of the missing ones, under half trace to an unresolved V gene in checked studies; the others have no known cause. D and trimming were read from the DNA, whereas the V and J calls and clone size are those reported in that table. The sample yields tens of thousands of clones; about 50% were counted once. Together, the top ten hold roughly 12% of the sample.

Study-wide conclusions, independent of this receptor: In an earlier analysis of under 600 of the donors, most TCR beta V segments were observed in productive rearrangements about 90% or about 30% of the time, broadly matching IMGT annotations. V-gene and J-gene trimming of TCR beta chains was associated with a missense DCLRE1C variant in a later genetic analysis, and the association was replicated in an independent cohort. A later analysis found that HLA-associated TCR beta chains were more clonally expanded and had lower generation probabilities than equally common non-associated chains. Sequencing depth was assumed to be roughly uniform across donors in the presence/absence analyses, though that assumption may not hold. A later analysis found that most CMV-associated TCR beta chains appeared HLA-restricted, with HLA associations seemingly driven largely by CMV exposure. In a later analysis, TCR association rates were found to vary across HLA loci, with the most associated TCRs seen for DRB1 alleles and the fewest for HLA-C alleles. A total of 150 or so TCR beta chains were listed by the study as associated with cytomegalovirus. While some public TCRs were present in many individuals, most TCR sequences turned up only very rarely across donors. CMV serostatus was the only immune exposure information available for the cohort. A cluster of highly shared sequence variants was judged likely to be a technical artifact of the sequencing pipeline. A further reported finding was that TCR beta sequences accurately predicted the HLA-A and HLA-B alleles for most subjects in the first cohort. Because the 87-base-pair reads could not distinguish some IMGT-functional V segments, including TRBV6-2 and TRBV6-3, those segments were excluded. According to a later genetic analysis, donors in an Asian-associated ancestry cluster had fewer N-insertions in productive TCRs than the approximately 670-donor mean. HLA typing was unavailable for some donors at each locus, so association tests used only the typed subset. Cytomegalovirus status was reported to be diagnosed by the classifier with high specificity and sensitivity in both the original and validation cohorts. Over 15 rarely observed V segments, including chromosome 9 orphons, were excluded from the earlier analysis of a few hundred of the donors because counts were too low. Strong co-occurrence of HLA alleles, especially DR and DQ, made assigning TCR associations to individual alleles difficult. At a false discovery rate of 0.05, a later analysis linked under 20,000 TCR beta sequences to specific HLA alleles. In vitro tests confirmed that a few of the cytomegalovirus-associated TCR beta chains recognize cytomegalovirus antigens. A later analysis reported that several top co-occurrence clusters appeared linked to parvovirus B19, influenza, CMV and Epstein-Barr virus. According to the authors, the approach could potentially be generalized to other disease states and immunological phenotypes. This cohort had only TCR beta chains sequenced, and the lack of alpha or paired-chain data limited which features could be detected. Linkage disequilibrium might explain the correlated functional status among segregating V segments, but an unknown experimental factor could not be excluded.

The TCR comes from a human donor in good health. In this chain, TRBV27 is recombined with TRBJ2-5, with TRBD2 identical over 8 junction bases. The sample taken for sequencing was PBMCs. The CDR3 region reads CASSARGGRVKETQYF. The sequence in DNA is TGTGCCAGCAGTGCCCGCGGGGGGCGGGTTAAAGAGACCCAGTACTTC.